This section outlines one TCR beta chain sequence together with its context. The antigen this receptor binds is unknown. No qualities accompany the bases; no much larger clone lies one base away. This sample is drawn from a study of OX40 agonist ivuxolimab in advanced cancers. Context from the whole study: Ivuxolimab, which targeted the costimulatory receptor OX40 (CD134), was an agonistic, fully human IgG2 monoclonal antibody. Of the approximately 53 patients in dose escalation, 19 had hepatocellular carcinoma, about 15 had melanoma, 9 had renal cell carcinoma and 9 had head and neck cancer. Partial responses occurred in three dose-escalation patients: two with cutaneous melanoma and one with hepatocellular carcinoma. The paper describes the monotherapy dose-escalation part (N of about 47 patients) of the phase I trial of ivuxolimab. Intravenous ivuxolimab was administered to patients every 2 weeks at six dose levels: 0.01, 0.1, 0.3, 1.5, 3 and 10 mg/kg. In the dose-escalation cohort, around four fifths of patients were male, and the mean age was approximately 55 years, with a range of about 23 to 85. Patients were allowed to have had prior anti-PD-1, anti-PD-L1 or anti-CTLA-4 therapy, and 40% of the dose-escalation patients had been treated with checkpoint inhibitors. Peripheral TCRbeta sequencing aimed to test whether ivuxolimab altered TCR sequence diversity and caused clonal T-cell expansion.

For sequencing of the TCRbeta CDR3 region, genomic DNA was extracted from the sorted cells. The immunoSEQ Assay was used for sequencing of TCRbeta CDR3 regions. Entries here come from immuneACCESS through TCRdb and include only in-frame sequences with V and J called. Some clones fail to appear in such tables; in the studies checked, an unresolved V gene covers under half of the shortfall, and the cause of the remainder is unknown. For this sample there are some 58,000 clones; approximately 91% appear just once. Roughly 0.75% of the sample is taken by the ten largest. Taken from the germline V gene (reference sequence), the CDR1 and CDR2 loops are DFQATT and SNEGSKA. The CDR3 starts with the cysteine, ends with the phenylalanine, and has 11 residues. This entry keeps only the CDR3 DNA: 33 bases, framed from base 1. Trimming removed 1 base from V and 5 bases from J, leaving 5 bases between the germline ends.

What the research found in general, with its limitations: At doses of 0.1 to 3.0 mg/kg, clonal expansion of both CD4+ and CD8+ blood T cells was observed from baseline to week 6. Low levels of normalized T-cell clonal expansion were also shown by some nonresponding patients. After ivuxolimab, expanded clones were on average more numerous among CD8+ T cells than among CD4+ T cells. Antigen specificity was not determined for the clonally expanded peripheral T cells. Partial responders in the 0.1-3.0 mg/kg groups had among the lowest normalized peripheral clonal expansion, especially among CD8+ T cells.

Patients with autoimmune disease history or receiving systemic immunosuppression were excluded from the trial. Peripheral blood for TCR sequencing was collected from all dose cohorts at baseline, on cycle 4 day 1, and on cycle 7 day 1. The samples were drawn from a first-in-human, open-label, multicenter phase I dose-escalation trial of ivuxolimab. Adults with locally advanced or metastatic melanoma, renal cell carcinoma, hepatocellular carcinoma or head and neck squamous cell carcinoma were enrolled in the trial. Before TCR sequencing, CD4+ and CD8+ T cells were separately sorted from peripheral blood.

This TCR derives from an adult with an advanced solid tumor such as melanoma, head and neck, liver or kidney cancer. This chain joins TRBV20-1 to TRBJ2-5; too little of a D gene remains to name it. Sequences were derived from CD4+ or CD8+ T cells sorted from blood, sampled in a trial of the OX40 agonist ivuxolimab. The CDR3 is CSARATETQYF. The nucleotide sequence is TGCAGTGCTAGAGCCACGGAGACCCAGTACTTC.